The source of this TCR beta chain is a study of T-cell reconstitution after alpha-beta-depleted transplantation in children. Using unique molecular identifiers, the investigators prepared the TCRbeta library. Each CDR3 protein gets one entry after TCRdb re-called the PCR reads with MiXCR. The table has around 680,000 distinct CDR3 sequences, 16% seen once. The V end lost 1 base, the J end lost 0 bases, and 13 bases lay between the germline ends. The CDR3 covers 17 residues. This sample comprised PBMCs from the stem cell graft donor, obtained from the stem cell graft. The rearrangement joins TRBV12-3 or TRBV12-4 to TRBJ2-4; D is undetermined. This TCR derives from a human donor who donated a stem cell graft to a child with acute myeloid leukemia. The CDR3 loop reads CASSLGGVQLAKNIQYF. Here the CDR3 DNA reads TGTGCCAGCAGTTTAGGCGGCGTACAGCTAGCCAAAAACATTCAGTACTTC.